This T cell receptor (beta chain) is from a study of T cell responses to AZD1222 COVID-19 vaccine (dated by TCRdb to about 2021). With respect to the entire study: A total of 233 trial participants underwent TCR sequencing, of whom 200 to 220 had received two doses of AZD1222 and about 25 had received two doses of the MenACWY control vaccine. Trial participants were enrolled into age subgroups of 18-55, 56-69 and 70-plus years, which contained about 150, 28 and 57 TCR-sequenced participants, respectively.

The germline V gene (reference sequence) specifies SEHNR as CDR1 and FQNEAQ as CDR2. Cut back by 0 bases and 3 bases, the V and J ends lie 8 bases apart. The CDR3 runs 14 residues from the cysteine to the phenylalanine. Only CDR3 DNA is held: 42 bases, read in frame from base 1. What the research found in general, with its limitations: The 56-69-year group was small, and its depth increase did not reach significance, likely because of low power. Because no day 14 peak-response samples were available, repertoires were characterized only after the peak T cell response. Reportedly, close to half of the unique spike-specific TCRs recognized epitopes lying outside the regions that are mutated in the B.1.351 and B.1.1.7 variants. Only five to seven AZD1222 recipients were SARS-CoV-2 seropositive at baseline, limiting conclusions about previously exposed vaccinees. A significant rise in spike-specific TCR breadth and depth was observed after two AZD1222 doses relative to day 0 and relative to MenACWY recipients. Most participants were white British and females outnumbered males, and the authors suggested that clonal diversity may have been underestimated. The vaccine-associated CD4 TCRs covered the entire spike protein, and the dominant responses fell in regions 160-218 and 743-854.

Regarding this clone: What this receptor recognizes is not known. No base qualities exist here, and no much larger clone lies one base off it.

This sample's time point label indicates: baseline before first vaccination. This specimen's treatment or condition label, per the study, means: meningococcal conjugate vaccine given as trial control. Vaccinee samples came from UK trials COV001 and COV002, including a single-blind randomized controlled phase 2/3 trial of AZD1222 (ChAdOx1 nCoV-19) in healthy adults. Trial participant PBMC samples were collected at day 0 and day 28 after the second dose for TCRbeta chain sequencing. The CDR3 regions of human TCRbeta chains were analyzed by immunosequencing. Concerning the study's data processing: TCRs in the repertoires were matched against a reference library of SARS-CoV-2-specific TCRs that had been generated with the MIRA antigen-specificity platform. Breadth was defined as the fraction of unique TCRs that were SARS-CoV-2-associated. Depth was defined as the fraction of total T cells that were SARS-CoV-2-associated. Using the MIRA data, each spike-specific TCR was mapped to the spike region that the TCR reacts to and placed in a CD4 or CD8 class. Log10-transformed breadth and depth values were compared by one-way ANOVA with Sidak's multiple comparisons tests. Entries here come from immuneACCESS through TCRdb and include only in-frame sequences with V and J called. Some clones fail to appear in such tables; in the studies checked, an unresolved V gene covers under half of the shortfall, and the cause of the remainder is unknown. That table gives V, J and clone size, and the DNA gave D and trimming. For this sample there are about 120,000 clones; 80% to 90% appear just once. Of the sample, about 4% is held by the ten largest clones.

The sample in question was peripheral blood, obtained on day 0 of MenACWY control vaccination. This clonotype was obtained from an adult in good health. The V gene is TRBV7-9 and the J gene is TRBJ1-1, with the D gene call left open. The DNA sequence is as follows: TGTGCCAGCAGCTTAGCGTTCCGGGACACTGAAGCTTTCTTT. Its product reads: CASSLAFRDTEAFF.